The present entry profiles one TCR beta chain with its context. Its antigen is unidentified. These data come from a study of T cell responses to AZD1222 COVID-19 vaccine. Study in general: Pooled together were second doses at about 4 or about 12 weeks. Study-level points and caveats: Elevations in Spike-specific TCR breadth and depth followed administration of two AZD1222 doses. The CD4 TCRs associated with vaccination extended across spike and predominated at 160-218 and 743-854.

The assay was immunoSEQ multiplex PCR, and TCRdb's table has in-frame clones only and misses some. Seen here are roughly 91,000 clones, 90% observed once, and the top ten hold around 3%. The sample was peripheral blood, taken on day 0 of AZD1222 vaccination. This sequence was found in an adult in good health.

The DNA of the CDR3 is TGTGCCAGCAGCCAAGCCCGTGAGCAGTTCTTC. Translation: CASSQAREQFF. This chain joins TRBV14 and TRBJ2-1; D is ambiguous. CDR3 size: 11 residues. CDR1 and CDR2 from the germline V gene are SGHDN and FVKESK. The V end lost 1 base, the J end lost 9 bases, and 4 bases lay between the germline ends.